The clone carrying this T cell receptor (beta chain) was observed at least ten times. This sample is drawn from a study of Graves' ophthalmopathy and Graves' hyperthyroidism. TCR beta CDR3 regions were amplified from RNA transcripts. HTBI primers served in a first-round RT-PCR, which a second-round multiplex PCR followed. TCRdb re-called the multiplex PCR reads through MiXCR, storing one row per CDR3 protein. The repertoire consists of about 400,000 distinct CDR3 sequences, with 18% occurring once and the leading ten covering around 1.6%. The CDR3 totals 13 residues. With 3 bases removed from V and 2 bases from J, the gap between germline ends came to 10 bases. Germline CDR1 and CDR2: SQVTM and ANQGSEA.

The chain is built from TRBV29-1 and TRBJ1-2, with D maybe TRBD1 (6 bases). The sequence derives from a woman younger than 35 with Graves' ophthalmopathy. The sequenced sample consisted of peripheral blood. The CDR3 protein is CSVDRGLNYGYTF. The CDR3 DNA sequence: TGCAGCGTTGACAGGGGCTTAAACTATGGCTACACCTTC.